The clone carrying this TCR beta chain turned up a few times. What it binds is not known. The record originates from a study of T-cell memory formation after mild COVID-19. Study overall: TCR clustering was largely donor specific.

General observations from the study: Clones contracting over day 15 to 85 were CD4/CD8 balanced, with later expanders leaning CD4+.

The CDR3 length is 12 residues. V lost 6 bases and J lost 4, with 9 bases in between. Germline assignment: CDR1 MNHEY and CDR2 SVGAGI. One entry per CDR3 protein, called by TCRdb with MiXCR from the 5' RACE reads. The table records 550,000 to 600,000 distinct CDR3 sequences, 15% to 20% of them present only once. The rearrangement joins TRBV6-5 to TRBJ1-1; D not resolved. Input material: PBMCs or a T cell subset sorted from them (not recorded which). The TCR comes from an adult woman who had mild COVID-19 (a few samples of this study predate the infection). Cell type and time point are not known. Here the CDR3 reads CASSSQTTEAFF. The CDR3 DNA reads as TGTGCCAGCAGCTCACAGACCACTGAAGCTTTCTTT.